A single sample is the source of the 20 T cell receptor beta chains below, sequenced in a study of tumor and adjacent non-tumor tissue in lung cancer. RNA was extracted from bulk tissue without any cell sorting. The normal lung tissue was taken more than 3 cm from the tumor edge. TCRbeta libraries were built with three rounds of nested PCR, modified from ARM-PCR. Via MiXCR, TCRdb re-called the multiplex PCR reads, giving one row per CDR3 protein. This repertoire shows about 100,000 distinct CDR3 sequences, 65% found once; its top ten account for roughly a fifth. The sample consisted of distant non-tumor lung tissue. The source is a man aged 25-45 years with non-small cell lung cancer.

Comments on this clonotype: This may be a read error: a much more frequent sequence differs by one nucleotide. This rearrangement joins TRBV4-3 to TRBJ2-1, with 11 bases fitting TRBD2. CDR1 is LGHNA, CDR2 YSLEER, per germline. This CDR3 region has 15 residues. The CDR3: CASSPTSGDYNEKFF. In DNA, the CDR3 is TGCGCCAGCAGCCCGACTAGCGGGGATTACAATGAGAAGTTCTTC.

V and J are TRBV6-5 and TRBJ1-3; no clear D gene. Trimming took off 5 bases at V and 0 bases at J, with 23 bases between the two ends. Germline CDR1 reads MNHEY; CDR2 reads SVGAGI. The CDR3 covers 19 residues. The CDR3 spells CASSPISTRTSGSGNTIYF. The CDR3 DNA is TGTGCCAGCAGTCCCATATCTACTAGGACCTCCGGCTCTGGAAACACCATATATTTT.

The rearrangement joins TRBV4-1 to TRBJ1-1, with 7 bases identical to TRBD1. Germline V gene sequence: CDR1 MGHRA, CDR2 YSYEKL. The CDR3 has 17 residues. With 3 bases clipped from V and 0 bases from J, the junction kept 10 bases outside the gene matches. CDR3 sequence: CASSHTTRTGLNTEAFF. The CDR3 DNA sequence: TGCGCCAGCAGCCACACTACCCGGACAGGCTTGAACACTGAAGCTTTCTTT.

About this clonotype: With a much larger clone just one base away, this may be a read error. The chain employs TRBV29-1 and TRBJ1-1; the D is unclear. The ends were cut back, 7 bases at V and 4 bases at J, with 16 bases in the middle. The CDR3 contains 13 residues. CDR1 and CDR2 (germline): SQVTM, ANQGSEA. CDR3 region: CSGLIVDSTEAFF. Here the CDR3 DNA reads TGCAGCGGATTAATTGTTGATAGCACTGAAGCTTTCTTT.

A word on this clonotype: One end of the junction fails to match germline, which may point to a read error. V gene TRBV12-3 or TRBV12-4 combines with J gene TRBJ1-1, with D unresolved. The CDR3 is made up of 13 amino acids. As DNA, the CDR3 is TGTGGCAGCACCCAGATAGAGAGCACTGAAGCTTTCTTT. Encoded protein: CGSTQIESTEAFF.

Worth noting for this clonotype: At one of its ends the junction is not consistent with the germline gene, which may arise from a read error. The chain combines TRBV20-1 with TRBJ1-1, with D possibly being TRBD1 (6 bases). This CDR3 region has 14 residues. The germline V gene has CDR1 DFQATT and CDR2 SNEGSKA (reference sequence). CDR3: CSAYPWGGHTEPFF. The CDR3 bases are TGCAGTGCTTATCCATGGGGGGGGCACACTGAACCTTTCTTT.

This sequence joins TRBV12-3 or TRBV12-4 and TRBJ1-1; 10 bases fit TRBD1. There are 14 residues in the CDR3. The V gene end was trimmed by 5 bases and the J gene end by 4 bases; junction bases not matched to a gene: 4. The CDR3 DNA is TGTGCCAGCAGTCCCGGACAGGGGGTCACTGAAGCTTTCTTT. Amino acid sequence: CASSPGQGVTEAFF.

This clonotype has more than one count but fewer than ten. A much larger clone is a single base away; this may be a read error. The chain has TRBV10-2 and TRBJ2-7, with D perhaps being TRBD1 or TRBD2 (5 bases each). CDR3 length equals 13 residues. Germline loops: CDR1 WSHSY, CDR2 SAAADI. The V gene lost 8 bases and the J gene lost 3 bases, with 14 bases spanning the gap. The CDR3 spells CASCQDTSYEQYF. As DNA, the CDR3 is TGCGCCAGCTGTCAGGACACTAGCTACGAGCAGTACTTC.

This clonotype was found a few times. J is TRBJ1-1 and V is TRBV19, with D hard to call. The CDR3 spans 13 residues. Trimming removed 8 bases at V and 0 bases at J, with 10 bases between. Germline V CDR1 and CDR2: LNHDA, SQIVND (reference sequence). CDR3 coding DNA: TGTGCCAGTTTGAACGGGATGAACACTGAAGCTTTCTTT. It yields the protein CASLNGMNTEAFF.

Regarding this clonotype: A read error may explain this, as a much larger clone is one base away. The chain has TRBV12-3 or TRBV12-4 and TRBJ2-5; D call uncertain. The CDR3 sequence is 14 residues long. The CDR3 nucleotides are TGTGCCAGCACTTTATTGACTTTCCAAGAGACCCAGTACTTC. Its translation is CASTLLTFQETQYF.

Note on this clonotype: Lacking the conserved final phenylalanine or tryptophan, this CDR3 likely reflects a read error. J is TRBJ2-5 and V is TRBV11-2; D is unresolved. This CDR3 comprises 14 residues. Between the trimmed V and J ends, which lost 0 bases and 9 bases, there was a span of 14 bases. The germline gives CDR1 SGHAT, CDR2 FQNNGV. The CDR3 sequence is CASSLEPRFEAQYL. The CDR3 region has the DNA TGTGCCAGCAGCTTAGAACCCCGGTTTGAGGCCCAGTACTTA.

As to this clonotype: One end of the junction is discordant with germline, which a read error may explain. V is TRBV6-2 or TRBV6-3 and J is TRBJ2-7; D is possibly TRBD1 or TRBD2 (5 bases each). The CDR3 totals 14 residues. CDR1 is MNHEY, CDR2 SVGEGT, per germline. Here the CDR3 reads CGSNPSGSGTEQYF. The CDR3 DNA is TGTGGCAGCAACCCAAGTGGTAGTGGGACCGAGCAGTACTTC.

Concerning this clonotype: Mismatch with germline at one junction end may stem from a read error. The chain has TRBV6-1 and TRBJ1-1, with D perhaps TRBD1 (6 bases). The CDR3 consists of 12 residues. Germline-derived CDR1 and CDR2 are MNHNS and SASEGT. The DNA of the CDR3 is TGTGGCAGCAGCAGGGGAGAGTTGGAAGCTCTCTTT. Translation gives CGSSRGELEALF.

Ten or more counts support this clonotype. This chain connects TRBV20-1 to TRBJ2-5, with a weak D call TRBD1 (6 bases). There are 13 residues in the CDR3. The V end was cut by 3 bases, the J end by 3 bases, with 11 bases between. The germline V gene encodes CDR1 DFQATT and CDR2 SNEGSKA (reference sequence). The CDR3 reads CSASPTGKETQYF. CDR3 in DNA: TGCAGTGCTAGTCCTACAGGGAAAGAGACCCAGTACTTC.

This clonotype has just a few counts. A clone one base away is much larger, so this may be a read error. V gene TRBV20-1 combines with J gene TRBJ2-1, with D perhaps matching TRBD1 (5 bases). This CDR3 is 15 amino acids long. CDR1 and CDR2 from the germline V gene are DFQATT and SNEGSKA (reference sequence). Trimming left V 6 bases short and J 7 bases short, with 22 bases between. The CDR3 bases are TGCAGTGCCGAGGATGGGGCATGGGGCATTAATGAGCAGTTCTTC. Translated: CSAEDGAWGINEQFF.

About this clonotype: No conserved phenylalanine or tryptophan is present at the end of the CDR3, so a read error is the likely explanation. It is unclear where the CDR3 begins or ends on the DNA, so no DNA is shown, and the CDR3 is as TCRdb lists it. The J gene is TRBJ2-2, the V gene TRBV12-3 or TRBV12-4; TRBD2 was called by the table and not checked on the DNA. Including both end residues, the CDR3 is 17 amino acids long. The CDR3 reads CASSGLRGSGSPRELFS.

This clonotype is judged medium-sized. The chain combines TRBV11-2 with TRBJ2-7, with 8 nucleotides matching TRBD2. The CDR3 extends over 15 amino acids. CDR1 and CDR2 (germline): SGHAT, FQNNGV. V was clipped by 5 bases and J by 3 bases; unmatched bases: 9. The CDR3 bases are TGTGCCAGCAGCCCCCGACGGCTAGCGGGCTACGAGCAGTACTTC. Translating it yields CASSPRRLAGYEQYF.

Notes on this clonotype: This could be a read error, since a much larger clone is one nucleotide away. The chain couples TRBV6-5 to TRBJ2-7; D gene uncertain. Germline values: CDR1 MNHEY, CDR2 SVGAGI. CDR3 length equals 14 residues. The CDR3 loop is CASSYGPGSYEQNF. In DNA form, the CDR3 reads TGTGCCAGCAGTTACGGCCCGGGCAGCTACGAGCAGAACTTC.

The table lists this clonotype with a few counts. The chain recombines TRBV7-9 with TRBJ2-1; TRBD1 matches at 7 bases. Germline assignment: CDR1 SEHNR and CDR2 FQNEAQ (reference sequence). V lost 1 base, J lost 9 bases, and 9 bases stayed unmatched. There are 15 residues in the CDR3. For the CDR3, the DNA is TGTGCCAGCAGCTTAGAAGGGGGCACCTGGAGTGAGCAGTTCTTC. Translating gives CASSLEGGTWSEQFF.

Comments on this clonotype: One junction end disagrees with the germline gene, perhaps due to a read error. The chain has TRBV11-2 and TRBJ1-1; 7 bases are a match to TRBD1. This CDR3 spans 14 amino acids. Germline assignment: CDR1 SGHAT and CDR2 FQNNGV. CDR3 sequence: CASGPRGYDTEVFF. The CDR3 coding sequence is TGTGCCAGCGGCCCCAGGGGGTATGACACTGAAGTTTTCTTT.